A single sample is the source of the 14 T cell receptor beta chains below, sequenced in a study of CD8+ T cells in alopecia areata. Reverse transcribed after extraction, RNA yielded cDNA as the sequencing template. Clones were sequenced by immunoSEQ multiplex PCR, and TCRdb holds only the in-frame ones, with some missing. Of some 200,000 clones in the sample, around 57% are singletons; the top ten hold about 1.4%. Stated treatment: oral pan-JAK inhibitor, 5-10 mg twice daily. This specimen consisted of CD4+ T cells sorted from blood, obtained at week 4, from a patient treated with tofacitinib. The source is a human donor with alopecia areata.

The chain combines TRBV7-2 with TRBJ1-5; D unclear. There are 17 residues in the CDR3. Germline loops: CDR1 SGHTA, CDR2 FQGNSA. V lost 1 base and J 0 bases, leaving 13 bases between the germline ends. CDR3: CASSLVSTPYSNQPQHF. The CDR3 region has the DNA TGTGCCAGCAGCTTAGTGTCGACACCTTATAGCAATCAGCCCCAGCATTTT.

The rearrangement uses TRBV2 and TRBJ2-6; D is perhaps TRBD1 (6 bases). Germline V gene lookup returns CDR1 SNHLY and CDR2 FYNNEI. V was pared by 5 bases and J by 1 base, with 6 bases between. The CDR3 sequence is 14 residues long. The DNA for the CDR3 is TGTGCCAGCAGTAGGGGGTCTGGGGCCAACGTCCTGACTTTC. It codes for CASSRGSGANVLTF.

V and J are TRBV4-1 and TRBJ2-7, with TRBD2 matching 10 bases. CDR1 is MGHRA, CDR2 YSYEKL, per germline. The CDR3 loop spans 15 amino acids. With V trimmed by 3 bases and J by 3 bases, 5 bases remained unmatched. The CDR3: CASSQGSGGYYEQYF. The CDR3 DNA sequence: TGCGCCAGCAGCCAGGGTAGCGGGGGGTACTACGAGCAGTACTTC.

The rearrangement uses TRBV7-2 and TRBJ2-7; the D gene is possibly TRBD2 (5 bases). Trimming stripped 5 bases from V and 2 bases from J, with 16 bases between. The CDR3 runs 15 residues. CDR1 and CDR2 (germline): SGHTA, FQGNSA. The CDR3 DNA follows: TGTGCCAGCAGCACCAGTGCCCGGGGAACCTACGAGCAGTACTTC. It is translated as CASSTSARGTYEQYF.

Points on this clone: Just one base apart from a much larger clone, this may be a read error. The same CDR3 arises from other DNA sequences in this sample as well. The V and J genes are TRBV7-2 and TRBJ2-3, with D unresolved. Trimming stripped 5 bases from V and 2 bases from J, with 2 bases between. Germline assignment: CDR1 SGHTA and CDR2 FQGNSA. The CDR3 extends over 11 amino acids. CDR3 protein: CASSLTDTQYF. The CDR3 DNA sequence: TGTGCCAGCAGCCTCACAGATACGCAGTATTTT.

The rearrangement joins TRBV29-1 to TRBJ1-1, with TRBD1 as a possible D gene (6 bases). The germline V and J ends were trimmed by 7 bases and 1 base, with 16 bases remaining between them. Germline CDR1 SQVTM, CDR2 ANQGSEA. The length of the CDR3 is 14 residues. The CDR3 region has the DNA TGCAGCGGAGTCCCGGGACAAACGAACACTGAAGCTTTCTTT. Protein: CSGVPGQTNTEAFF.

This chain joins TRBV4-3 and TRBJ1-2, with a possible D match to TRBD1 (5 bases). The CDR3 extends over 14 amino acids. The V end was cut by 1 base, the J end by 4 bases, with 10 bases between. Looked up from germline, CDR1 is LGHNA and CDR2 is YSLEER. DNA of the CDR3: TGCGCCAGCAGCCAAGGGAGGGGTAGCTATGGCTACACCTTC. Its protein is CASSQGRGSYGYTF.

The chain uses TRBV29-1 and TRBJ2-3; TRBD1 might be the D (6 bases). The V and J ends lost 7 bases and 9 bases respectively, with 29 bases between them. The CDR3 contains 16 residues. From germline, CDR1 is SQVTM and CDR2 ANQGSEA. The CDR3 DNA sequence: TGCAGCGGTGACAGTCTCCAGGGGACGAGCACCATGACGCAGTATTTT. This codes for CSGDSLQGTSTMTQYF.

The gene calls are TRBV5-1 and TRBJ2-6; D gene ambiguous. This CDR3 comprises 13 residues. CDR1 is SGHRS and CDR2 is YFSETQ in the germline V gene. V was shortened by 2 bases and J by 4 bases, with 4 bases between the two germline ends. CDR3 amino acids: CASSLMGANVLTF. CDR3 DNA: TGCGCCAGCAGCTTAATGGGGGCCAACGTCCTGACTTTC.

This clone turned up a few times. The V gene is TRBV6-1, the J gene TRBJ2-1, with 11 bases lining up with TRBD2. Germline-derived CDR1 and CDR2 are MNHNS and SASEGT. The CDR3 loop spans 18 amino acids. V trimming: 2 bases; J trimming: 0 bases; junction bases outside the gene matches: 6. The CDR3 DNA sequence: TGTGCCAGCAGTGAACTCCCTAGCGGGGGGATCTCCTACAATGAGCAGTTCTTC. Translation gives CASSELPSGGISYNEQFF.

V is TRBV9 and J is TRBJ2-5, with 8 bases lining up with TRBD1. CDR1 and CDR2 from the germline V gene are SGDLS and YYNGEE. There are 15 residues in the CDR3. J lost 5 bases, V lost 3 bases, and 9 bases had no gene match. Here the CDR3 reads CASSESTGVVETQYF. CDR3 nucleotide sequence: TGTGCCAGCAGCGAATCGACAGGGGTTGTTGAGACCCAGTACTTC.

The chain uses TRBV6-1 and TRBJ1-1, with D uncertain. V lost 7 bases and J 4 bases, leaving 13 bases between the germline ends. CDR1 and CDR2 (germline): MNHNS, SASEGT. The CDR3 contains 13 residues. The CDR3 protein is CASIGVRGTEAFF. In nucleotides, the CDR3 is TGTGCCAGCATTGGGGTTCGGGGCACTGAAGCTTTCTTT.

This clone was observed many times. Other DNA sequences of this sample code for an identical CDR3. This rearrangement joins TRBV5-6 to TRBJ2-7; possibly TRBD1 for D (5 bases). The V end lost 2 bases, the J end lost 2 bases, and 11 bases lay between the germline ends. Germline loops: CDR1 SGHDT, CDR2 YYEEEE. The CDR3 contains 14 residues. This chain's CDR3 is CASSLGAGTYEQYF. The DNA for the CDR3 is TGTGCCAGCAGCTTAGGGGCCGGAACCTACGAGCAGTACTTC.

This chain uses TRBV2 with TRBJ2-1, with 10 nucleotides matching TRBD2. The V gene's germline CDR1 is SNHLY and CDR2 FYNNEI. This CDR3 is 14 amino acids long. The J segment lost 10 bases and the V segment lost 8 bases, leaving 11 bases of the junction unmatched. CDR3 loop: CASPRASGGQEQFF. The CDR3 region has the DNA TGTGCCAGCCCAAGAGCTAGCGGGGGTCAGGAGCAGTTCTTC. The complete variable domain, with remaining parts taken from reference TRBV2 and TRBJ2-1, reads EPEVTQTPSHQVTQMGQEVILRCVPISNHLYFYWYRQILGQKVEFLVSFYNNEISEKSEIFDDQFSVERPDGSNFTLKIRSTKLEDSAMYFCASPRASGGQEQFFGPGTRLTVL.